This TCR beta chain stems from a study of cytomegalovirus exposure and HLA in healthy donors (dated by TCRdb to the late 2010s). Some background on the complete study: In an earlier analysis of under 750 of the donors, less than 350 Gb of sequence data and 90 million to 120 million unique TCR beta sequences from roughly 180 million T cells were reported. An early release that covered several hundred HLA-typed donors contained about 300 gigabases of sequencing data and tens of millions of unique TCR sequences. Donor age, sex, ethnicity and CMV serostatus were compiled together with the repertoire data. All discovery cohort repertoires had been generated using a single sequencing platform. A later analysis re-examined previously published TCR beta repertoires from 500 to 700 donors and added high-resolution HLA genotyping to investigate patterns of TCR occurrence. Of the roughly 400 genotyped donors, roughly 80% fell in the genetic ancestry cluster associated with self-reported Caucasian donors. To predict cytomegalovirus infection status, the study combined high-throughput TCR immunosequencing, statistical association of individual TCRs with disease status, and machine learning. Roughly 5 DR-DQ haplotypes were handled as single units for association and clustering, since linkage in the cohort was strong. In the later analysis, no new phenotypic data were used to find candidate immune exposures; instead, reliance was placed on TCR beta sequences and their occurrence across donors. To decide whether each TCR beta V gene segment behaved as functional or pseudogenic, an earlier analysis of fewer than 750 of the donors relied on high-throughput TCR beta sequencing. The study aimed to test whether signatures of past pathogen exposure could be identified by cataloging public T cell receptors. In addition to the first cohort of roughly 700 subjects, a separate validation cohort of some 120 different subjects was used. HLA typing covered class I and class II loci at four-digit resolution. The number of donors typed differed by locus, with 629-630 for A, B, C, DRB1 and DQB1, roughly 520 for DQA1, 600 to 610 for DPA1, and around 460 for DPB1. Among about 360 genotyped donors of the cohort, an average of roughly 240,000 unique TCR beta nucleotide sequences were sequenced per donor, roughly a sixth of them non-productive. The study profiled the T cell repertoires of 500 to 800 subjects by immunosequencing and related them to cytomegalovirus serostatus. Genome-wide SNP genotypes for about 60% of the 666 donors were used in a later genetic analysis, which treated that subset as a discovery cohort.

Trimming at the junction amounts to 3 bases on V and 1 base on J, and the germline ends lie 13 bases apart. From cysteine to phenylalanine, the CDR3 is 15 amino acids long. The sequence is cut down to CDR3 DNA, 45 bases in frame from base 1. The germline V gene (reference sequence) provides CDR1 SGHKS and CDR2 YYEKEE. The cohort was made up of about 670 healthy bone marrow donors. Cohort members were all nominally healthy when sampled, although unrecorded immune exposures were likely present. The donor tested CMV seronegative, placing the donor among the 350 to 400 seronegative members of the cohort. A peripheral blood sample was provided by each donor, and peripheral blood mononuclear cells were used for TCR beta sequencing. The Qiagen DNeasy Blood Extraction Kit was used to extract genomic DNA from the blood cell samples. In regard to this clone: Its target antigen remains unknown. Base qualities are not at hand, and no much larger clone is one base apart.

Results the study describes overall, beyond this receptor: Because HLA typing was unavailable for some donors at each locus, only the typed subset was used in association tests. The classifier was reported to diagnose cytomegalovirus status with high specificity and sensitivity in both the original cohort and the validation cohort. In the study, roughly 160 TCR beta chains were listed as associated with cytomegalovirus. In a later genetic analysis, a missense DCLRE1C variant was associated with V-gene and J-gene trimming of TCR beta chains, and the association was replicated in an independent cohort. A later genetic analysis reported fewer N-insertions in productive TCRs among donors in an Asian-associated ancestry cluster than the roughly 690-donor mean. Across donors, most TCR sequences were observed very rarely, whereas some public TCRs were present in many individuals. Compared with equally common non-associated chains, HLA-associated TCR beta chains in a later analysis were more clonally expanded and had lower generation probabilities. Most CMV-associated TCR beta chains appeared to be HLA-restricted in a later analysis, and the HLA associations seemed to be driven largely by CMV exposure. Some IMGT-functional V segments, including TRBV6-2 and TRBV6-3, could not be distinguished by the 87-base-pair reads and were therefore excluded. This cohort had only TCR beta chains sequenced, and the lack of alpha or paired-chain data limited which features could be detected. A cluster of highly shared sequence variants was judged likely to be a technical artifact of the sequencing pipeline. In a later analysis, several top co-occurrence clusters were reported to appear linked to parvovirus B19, influenza, CMV and Epstein-Barr virus. Strong co-occurrence of HLA alleles, especially DR and DQ, made assigning TCR associations to individual alleles difficult. A later analysis associated about 16,000 TCR beta sequences with specific HLA alleles at a false discovery rate of 0.05. A further reported finding was that TCR beta sequences accurately predicted the HLA-A and HLA-B alleles for most subjects in the first cohort. The earlier analysis of nearly 600 of the donors excluded 15 to 20 rarely observed V segments, including chromosome 9 orphons, because counts were too low. The authors suggested that the approach could potentially be generalized to other disease states and immunological phenotypes. Three of the identified cytomegalovirus-associated TCR beta chains were confirmed in vitro to be specific for cytomegalovirus antigens. Presence/absence analyses assumed roughly uniform sequencing depth across donors, an assumption that may not hold. Linkage disequilibrium might explain the correlated functional status among segregating V segments, but an unknown experimental factor could not be excluded. For the cohort, immune exposure information was limited to CMV serostatus. Broadly in line with IMGT annotations, most TCR beta V segments showed up in productive rearrangements about 90% or about 30% of the time in an earlier analysis of approximately 640 of the donors. According to a later analysis, TCR association rates differed among HLA loci, with DRB1 alleles showing the most associated TCRs and HLA-C alleles showing the fewest.

Preparation of the library involved the immunoSEQ multiplex PCR assay. For the multiplex PCR, a mixture combining 60 forward primers for TCR Vbeta segments and 13 reverse primers for TCR Jbeta segments was used. The CDR3 region of rearranged TCR beta genes was amplified from genomic DNA by a multiplex PCR assay. The Illumina HiSeq System was used to sequence the amplified TCR beta libraries as 87-base-pair reads. The original pipeline was this. Across the 700 or so repertoires, a later analysis counted approximately 75 million unique TCR beta chains, roughly 11 million of which were shared by at least two donors. A nearest-neighbor algorithm error-corrected the raw reads and collapsed the reads into unique sequences, merging closely related sequences to remove PCR and sequencing errors. CDR3 sequences were aligned to IMGT reference sequences to assign V, D and J gene segments. For a sequence to be retained, at least a six-nucleotide match to both a V gene segment and a J gene segment was required. A rearrangement counted as productive if the CDR3 had no stop codons and remained in frame with V and J, and every other rearrangement counted as non-productive. Following IMGT convention, CDR3 was defined as the stretch from the second conserved V-encoded cysteine up to the conserved J-encoded phenylalanine. In an earlier analysis of roughly 580 of the donors, sequences lacking an unambiguous match to a single V gene segment were excluded. In an earlier analysis of 450 to 700 of the donors, V segments were called functional above 56.7% productive rearrangements and were called segregating when the between-donor standard deviation exceeded 5%. A statistical classification framework was built for diagnosing cytomegalovirus status from the catalog of TCR beta chain sequences. In a later analysis, TCR nucleotide sequences were compared against IMGT/GENE-DB human TR gene sequences so that V and J genes could be assigned. In a later analysis, CDR3 sequences and most-parsimonious VDJ recombination scenarios were assigned using the TCRdist pipeline. A later analysis defined each TCR beta chain by its CDR3 amino acid sequence plus V-gene family, and excluded reads lacking a unique V-gene family. In a later analysis, 450 to 600 highly shared, low-generation-probability nucleotide sequences were removed to address suspected cross-contamination and a sequencing artifact. In a later analysis, a clonal expansion index was calculated for each public chain from normalized within-repertoire ranks of inferred template counts. A later analysis computed generation probabilities with a VDJ recombination model fitted to out-of-frame rearrangements, and checked the results against IGoR. In a later analysis, TCR-TCR, TCR-HLA and TCR-CMV co-occurrence was scored with hypergeometric tests, and a repertoire-size bias correction was applied to TCR pairs. In a later analysis, false discovery rates were estimated by permuting HLA or CMV assignments 20 times. A later analysis grouped co-occurring TCRs with DBSCAN, adding TCRdist sequence similarity when clustering within HLA-allele-positive subsets. Repertoires with fewer than 30,000 or more than 120,000 public chains, plus five repertoires with anomalous nucleotide sharing, were excluded from co-occurrence clustering. As stored in TCRdb, this immuneACCESS dataset retains in-frame rearrangements with V and J assigned. A fraction of the clones does not appear; measured against another copy, unresolved V genes explain less than half of the discrepancy, and the remainder lacks a known reason. That table furnishes V, J and clone size, whereas the DNA furnished D and trimming. The sample records about 190,000 clones, roughly 80% of which are singletons. The top ten hold roughly 1.5% of the sample.

Here the chain combines TRBV5-5 and TRBJ1-1, with the D segment identity uncertain. The source of this sequence is a woman between 18 and 29 years old in good health and CMV-seronegative. Sequencing was carried out using PBMCs. The DNA sequence is as follows: TGTGCCAGCAGCTCAGGAGGGTTATCGAACACTGAAGCTTTCTTT. This gives the protein CASSSGGLSNTEAFF.